Shown below are 32 T cell receptor beta chains from a single sample sequenced in a study of lymphopenia after photon versus proton radiotherapy. Libraries were prepared by immunoSEQ multiplex PCR; TCRdb keeps only in-frame clonotypes and omits some of them. The profile shows around 160,000 clones, 80% to 90% of them singletons. Sequencing used peripheral blood, obtained from a patient treated with photon-based radiotherapy. The receptors here all came from a man aged 45 to 65 with gastric cancer.

The chain combines TRBV7-2 with TRBJ2-7; D is perhaps TRBD1 (5 bases). V lost 6 bases to trimming and J lost 4 bases, with 13 bases between them. Germline lookup yields CDR1 SGHTA and CDR2 FQGNSA. There are 13 residues in the CDR3. The CDR3 sequence is CASRFTGKYEQYF. CDR3 sequence (DNA): TGTGCCAGCAGGTTCACAGGAAAATACGAGCAGTACTTC.

The chain employs TRBV7-6 and TRBJ2-5; TRBD2 aligns across 7 bases. The ends lost 1 base at V and 13 bases at J; junction bases unmatched: 9. The CDR3 contains 13 residues. Germline CDR1 is SGHVS and CDR2 is FNYEAQ. CDR3 protein: CASSLEVSGSPYF. The CDR3 DNA reads TGTGCCAGCAGCTTAGAGGTTAGCGGGTCGCCGTACTTC.

The rearrangement uses TRBV19 and TRBJ1-2; the D is unclear. The CDR3 length is 14 residues. The germline V and J ends were trimmed by 2 bases and 4 bases, with 11 bases remaining between them. Germline values: CDR1 LNHDA, CDR2 SQIVND (reference sequence). CDR3 protein: CASSISGIPYGYTF. The CDR3 DNA follows: TGTGCCAGTAGTATATCCGGGATCCCCTATGGCTACACCTTC.

The rearrangement joins TRBV6-5 to TRBJ1-5; D possibly corresponds to TRBD1 (5 bases). Germline values: CDR1 MNHEY, CDR2 SVGAGI. This CDR3 spans 14 amino acids. The ends were cut back, 5 bases at V and 3 bases at J, with 11 bases in the middle. CDR3 sequence reads: CASSRDQSNQPQHF. The CDR3 nucleotides read TGTGCCAGCAGTAGGGACCAGTCCAATCAGCCCCAGCATTTT.

V gene TRBV19 combines with J gene TRBJ2-7, with D maybe TRBD2 (5 bases). The CDR3 contains 11 residues. Trimming took off 7 bases at V and 6 bases at J, with 10 bases between the two ends. Germline V gives CDR1 LNHDA, CDR2 SQIVND (reference sequence). The CDR3, as DNA: TGTGCCAGTACCCTTGGGAGCGAGCAGTACTTC. Residues: CASTLGSEQYF.

The genes are TRBV9 and TRBJ1-2; no firm D call. Trimming stripped 0 bases from V and 0 bases from J, with 3 bases between. Germline V gives CDR1 SGDLS, CDR2 YYNGEE. This CDR3 is 13 amino acids long. The CDR3 nucleotides read TGTGCCAGCAGCGTAGCAGCTAACTATGGCTACACCTTC. Translating gives CASSVAANYGYTF.

This sequence joins TRBV7-2 and TRBJ1-5; 7 bases fit TRBD1. Germline-derived CDR1 and CDR2 are SGHTA and FQGNSA. The CDR3 contains 16 residues. Germline trimming cut 2 bases from V and 2 bases from J; bases unmatched to any gene: 6. CDR3 nucleotide sequence: TGTGCCAGCAGCTTAACAGGGGCTCTAGGCAATCAGCCCCAGCATTTT. Translation: CASSLTGALGNQPQHF.

This chain uses TRBV7-9 with TRBJ1-2; weak D call: TRBD1 (5 bases). The CDR3 covers 11 residues. Germline loops: CDR1 SEHNR, CDR2 FQNEAQ (reference sequence). The CDR3 here is CAGATNYGYTF. As DNA, the CDR3 is TGTGCTGGGGCCACTAACTATGGCTACACCTTC.

Worth noting for this clone: Its ends do not fully match the called genes, so a read error is possible. J is TRBJ2-5 and V is TRBV28; D unresolved. CDR1 and CDR2 (germline): MDHEN, SYDVKM. This CDR3 is built from 14 residues. CDR3: CTSSFRKGSETQYF. The DNA for the CDR3 is TGTACCAGCAGTTTTAGGAAAGGGTCGGAGACCCAGTACTTC.

In its sample, this clone was seen once. The chain combines TRBV19 with TRBJ2-7, with 10 bases identical to TRBD2. CDR1 is LNHDA and CDR2 is SQIVND in the germline V gene (reference sequence). The CDR3 is 15 amino acids. The V segment lost 3 bases and the J segment 2 bases; nucleotides outside the gene matches: 4. The chain's CDR3 is CASSISLAGAYEQYF. The CDR3 coding sequence is TGTGCCAGTAGTATTAGTCTAGCGGGAGCCTACGAGCAGTACTTC.

The rearrangement uses TRBV9 and TRBJ2-7; D unclear. CDR1 is SGDLS and CDR2 is YYNGEE in the germline V gene. The CDR3 has 13 residues. Trimming took off 3 bases at V and 1 base at J, with 8 bases between the two ends. The CDR3 nucleotides read TGTGCCAGCAGCGCAACAGTTTCCTACGAGCAGTACTTC. This encodes CASSATVSYEQYF.

In the case of this clone: The same CDR3 arises from other DNA sequences in this sample as well. The chain has TRBV7-3 and TRBJ2-2; perhaps TRBD2 as D (5 bases). Trimming pared 2 bases from V and 5 bases from J, leaving 6 bases between. The germline V gene encodes CDR1 SGHTA and CDR2 FQGTGA. The CDR3 covers 13 residues. Here the CDR3 DNA reads TGTGCCAGCAGCTTACCGGGGACCGGGGAGCTGTTTTTT. It codes for CASSLPGTGELFF.

The V and J genes are TRBV27 and TRBJ2-1; 7 positions match TRBD1. The CDR3 spans 16 residues. CDR1 MNHEY and CDR2 SMNVEV come from the germline V gene (reference sequence). The V gene end was trimmed by 3 bases and the J gene end by 5 bases; junction bases not matched to a gene: 10. CDR3 loop: CASSFLPGQANNEQFF. For the CDR3, the DNA is TGTGCCAGCAGTTTCCTTCCCGGACAGGCCAACAATGAGCAGTTCTTC.

CDR3 sequence: CASSPGRRETQYF. The DNA for the CDR3 is TGTGCCAGCAGCCCCGGCCGGAGAGAGACCCAGTACTTC. The gene calls are TRBV7-2 and TRBJ2-5; D gene unclear. V lost 5 bases to trimming and J lost 4 bases, with 11 bases between them. The CDR3 extends over 13 amino acids. Germline values: CDR1 SGHTA, CDR2 FQGNSA.

V gene TRBV9 combines with J gene TRBJ2-2; 9 positions agree with TRBD2. The CDR3 is 17 residues long. The germline V gene has CDR1 SGDLS and CDR2 YYNGEE. J was trimmed by 6 bases and V by 1 base; bases with no gene match: 10. CDR3 in DNA: TGTGCCAGCAGCGTATCGGTGGCGGGAGGGCCTTCCGGGGAGCTGTTTTTT. Its protein is CASSVSVAGGPSGELFF. Looking up the rest from reference TRBV9 and TRBJ2-2 gives the full variable domain: DSGVTQTPKHLITATGQRVTLRCSPRSGDLSVYWYQQSLDQGLQFLIQYYNGEERAKGNILERFSAQQFPDLHSELNLSSLELGDSALYFCASSVSVAGGPSGELFFGEGSRLTVL.

The rearrangement links TRBV29-1 to TRBJ2-7, with D maybe TRBD2 (6 bases). The CDR3 has 13 amino acids. Germline CDR1 SQVTM, CDR2 ANQGSEA. V lost 5 bases and J 1 base, leaving 12 bases between the germline ends. CDR3 bases: TGCAGCGTTAGGTCTAGCGCTTCCTACGAGCAGTACTTC. This encodes CSVRSSASYEQYF.

V and J are TRBV5-1 and TRBJ2-5; 10 positions agree with TRBD1. V shed 4 bases, J shed 2 bases, and the junction held 2 bases outside the gene matches. CDR1 and CDR2 (germline): SGHRS, YFSETQ. The CDR3 extends over 14 amino acids. The CDR3 region is CASSGTGAQETQYF. Here the CDR3 DNA reads TGCGCCAGCAGCGGGACAGGGGCACAAGAGACCCAGTACTTC.

The chain couples TRBV5-6 to TRBJ2-7; D might be TRBD1 (7 bases). The CDR3 consists of 17 residues. Trimming stripped 0 bases from V and 6 bases from J, with 22 bases between. CDR1 and CDR2 from the germline V gene are SGHDT and YYEEEE. The CDR3 nucleotides are TGTGCCAGCAGCTTGGCCGGCAGTACACCCCAGGGGGGCGAGCAGTACTTC. Amino acids: CASSLAGSTPQGGEQYF. Full variable domain (outside the CDR3, taken from reference TRBV5-6 and TRBJ2-7): DAGVTQSPTHLIKTRGQQVTLRCSPKSGHDTVSWYQQALGQGPQFIFQYYEEEERQRGNFPDRFSGHQFPNYSSELNVNALLLGDSALYLCASSLAGSTPQGGEQYFGPGTRLTVT.

In this sample, this clone turned up once. The chain links TRBV28 to TRBJ2-2, with D unclear. Germline V gene lookup returns CDR1 MDHEN and CDR2 SYDVKM. Trimming removed 2 bases at V and 0 bases at J, with 7 bases between. The CDR3 is 15 amino acids. In DNA form, the CDR3 reads TGTGCCAGCAGTTTACCCAACCCGAACACCGGGGAGCTGTTTTTT. Protein product: CASSLPNPNTGELFF.

This sequence joins TRBV18 and TRBJ2-6; D perhaps matches TRBD1 (5 bases). The V end lost 3 bases, the J end lost 10 bases, and 13 bases lay between the germline ends. The length of the CDR3 is 14 residues. Per the germline V gene, CDR1 is KGHSH and CDR2 is LQKENI. DNA of the CDR3: TGTGCCAGCTCACCGCGACAGTTAGTAAACGTCCTGACTTTC. It encodes CASSPRQLVNVLTF.

The chain recombines TRBV28 with TRBJ1-2; no reliable D call. V was pared by 2 bases and J by 4 bases, with 8 bases between. The CDR3 runs 13 residues. Germline CDR1 is MDHEN and CDR2 is SYDVKM. The CDR3 region has the DNA TGTGCCAGCAGTTTAAACGGGCTCTATGGCTACACCTTC. Its translation: CASSLNGLYGYTF.

V gene TRBV5-1 combines with J gene TRBJ2-7; 9 bases are a match to TRBD1. Germline V gene lookup returns CDR1 SGHRS and CDR2 YFSETQ. Trimming removed 1 base from V and 7 bases from J; junction bases left unmatched: 6. This CDR3 comprises 14 residues. The CDR3 sequence: CASSLIQGAREQYF. CDR3 nucleotides: TGCGCCAGCAGCTTGATACAGGGGGCGCGGGAGCAGTACTTC.

The chain carries TRBV18 and TRBJ2-7; D possibly uses TRBD1 or TRBD2 (5 bases each). The CDR3 sequence is 13 residues long. Trimming cost V 5 bases and J 2 bases, with 10 bases left between them. Germline V gene sequence: CDR1 KGHSH, CDR2 LQKENI. The CDR3 loop is CASSTGRTYEQYF. In nucleotides, the CDR3 is TGTGCCAGCTCAACGGGACGGACCTACGAGCAGTACTTC.

This chain joins TRBV5-1 and TRBJ2-1, with a weak D call TRBD2 (5 bases). Looked up from germline, CDR1 is SGHRS and CDR2 is YFSETQ. V was clipped by 5 bases and J by 6 bases, with 15 bases between them. This CDR3 has 14 residues. CDR3 DNA: TGCGCCAGCAGGATGGAGGCCTCGGGCAATGAGCAGTTCTTC. This gives the protein CASRMEASGNEQFF.

V and J are TRBV4-2 and TRBJ1-2, with TRBD1 as a possible D gene (5 bases). The CDR3 contains 13 residues. V was shortened by 8 bases and J by 3 bases, with 13 bases between the two germline ends. The germline gives CDR1 LGHNA, CDR2 YNFKEQ. The CDR3 is CASGTGGDYGYTF. Written as DNA, the CDR3 is TGTGCCAGCGGGACGGGTGGCGACTATGGCTACACCTTC.

The J gene is TRBJ2-5, the V gene TRBV7-2, with 10 positions matching TRBD1. Germline trimming cut 5 bases from V and 5 bases from J; bases unmatched to any gene: 8. The CDR3 is 15 residues long. Germline V lookup: CDR1 SGHTA, CDR2 FQGNSA. The CDR3 DNA is TGTGCCAGCAGCACCTCGACAGGGGGCTGGGAGACCCAGTACTTC. Its translation: CASSTSTGGWETQYF.

This clone appeared a single time. The chain links TRBV6-4 to TRBJ2-2; possible D gene TRBD2, 5 bases. V shed 7 bases and J shed 1 base, with 13 bases lying between them. Germline V gene data show CDR1 as MRHNA and CDR2 as SNTAGT. The CDR3 has 15 amino acids. CDR3: CASNGGDQNTGELFF. CDR3 nucleotide sequence: TGTGCCAGCAATGGAGGAGACCAGAACACCGGGGAGCTGTTTTTT.

The J gene is TRBJ2-5, the V gene TRBV7-7, with 12 bases matching TRBD2. The CDR3 runs to 16 residues. In germline, CDR1 is SSHAT, CDR2 FNYEAQ (reference sequence). Trimming took 4 bases from V and 3 from J; bases not matched to a gene: 6. The CDR3: CASSSVLAGGEETQYF. DNA for the CDR3: TGTGCCAGCAGCTCAGTCCTAGCGGGAGGGGAAGAGACCCAGTACTTC.

The V call is TRBV19, the J call TRBJ1-1, with D maybe TRBD1 (6 bases). The CDR3 has 15 amino acids. Looked up from germline, CDR1 is LNHDA and CDR2 is SQIVND (reference sequence). With 4 bases removed from V and 3 bases from J, the gap between germline ends came to 15 bases. CDR3 sequence: CASSSQGSPHTEAFF. For the CDR3, the DNA is TGTGCCAGTAGTAGCCAGGGGTCTCCACACACTGAAGCTTTCTTT.

The V call is TRBV7-3, the J call TRBJ2-7; no clear D. This CDR3 spans 13 amino acids. V was trimmed by 1 base and J by 6 bases, leaving 10 bases between them. Germline V gene data show CDR1 as SGHTA and CDR2 as FQGTGA. In nucleotides, the CDR3 is TGTGCCAGCAGCTTAAGTCCCGGATTCGAGCAGTACTTC. Protein product: CASSLSPGFEQYF.

V is TRBV6-5 and J is TRBJ2-6, with D possibly called TRBD1 or TRBD2 (5 bases each). V was cut by 8 bases and J by 0 bases, with 8 bases left in between. The CDR3 consists of 14 residues. Germline assignment: CDR1 MNHEY and CDR2 SVGAGI. CDR3 DNA sequence: TGTGCCAGCGGGACCTACTCTGGGGCCAACGTCCTGACTTTC. Amino acid sequence: CASGTYSGANVLTF.

This rearrangement joins TRBV5-1 to TRBJ1-1; TRBD1 agrees at 8 bases. V was pared by 1 base and J by 4 bases, with 0 bases of the junction left unmatched. This CDR3 is 13 amino acids long. Germline CDR1 is SGHRS and CDR2 is YFSETQ. CDR3 region: CASSLTGGTEAFF. The CDR3 coding sequence is TGCGCCAGCAGCTTGACAGGGGGCACTGAAGCTTTCTTT.